The present TCR beta chain was sequenced within a study of T cell repertoires in cytomegalovirus infection. Study as a whole: Recently identified HLA-C-restricted CMV epitopes and well-studied HLA-B-restricted CMV epitopes were used by the study. An indication of both CMV infection and matching HLA type came from public TCR beta signatures.

Notes on this clonotype: Its antigen is as yet unknown.

Whole-study findings and limits: Clonotypes of TCR beta that were HLA-C-restricted and CMV-specific dominated the ex vivo response.

The CDR3 has 15 amino acids. J lost 8 bases, V lost 4 bases, and 3 bases had no gene match. The germline V gene encodes CDR1 SGHNT and CDR2 YENEEA. TCRdb re-called the reads with MiXCR, one entry per CDR3 protein. This sample carries about 110,000 distinct CDR3 sequences, approximately 45% of them seen once, and the ten largest clones take around 70%. V usage is TRBV11-3 and J usage is TRBJ2-1; 15 bases are shared with TRBD2. The clonotype originates from a human donor in good health (CMV status not recorded). Some clones in this sample may be carry-over from other donors' samples. The sample consisted of CD8+ T cells from cultured PBMCs, taken from culture after CMV antigen stimulation. This chain's CDR3 is CASSSGLAGGHEQFF. The CDR3 nucleotides read TGTGCCAGCAGCTCGGGACTAGCGGGGGGTCATGAGCAGTTCTTC.